A selection of T cell receptor beta chains follows, all from one sample in a study of T cell responses to AZD1222 COVID-19 vaccine. Produced via immunoSEQ multiplex PCR; TCRdb's table is partial and in-frame only. The table shows about 130,000 clones, with around 89% occurring only once. Sample: peripheral blood, taken on day 0 of AZD1222 vaccination. The receptors come from an adult in good health. The CDR3 runs from the conserved cysteine through the conserved F or W. D genes are given only for firm matches. Expanded clones are given a class, and other clones once, few, many or no size at all.

v_gene: TRBV24-1; j_gene: TRBJ2-1; abundance: -; d_gene: TRBD2; CDR3nt: TGTGCCACCAGTGACTCCCCCGGCGGGAGGGCCGTCAGTTACAATGAGCAGTTCTTC; CDR3aa: CATSDSPGGRAVSYNEQFF
v_gene: TRBV27; j_gene: TRBJ2-1; abundance: -; d_gene: -; CDR3nt: TGTGCCAGCAGTGACGTCCTGGGCGCGCTCACCTACAATGAGCAGTTCTTC; CDR3aa: CASSDVLGALTYNEQFF
v_gene: TRBV6-5; j_gene: TRBJ1-1; abundance: -; d_gene: -; CDR3nt: TGTGCCAGCAGTTCGGGGGCAAGGAACACTGAAGCTTTCTTT; CDR3aa: CASSSGARNTEAFF
v_gene: TRBV6-1; j_gene: TRBJ1-5; abundance: few; d_gene: -; CDR3nt: TGTGCCAGCAGTGAAGCGCCTACCGAGAGGCCCCAGCATTTT; CDR3aa: CASSEAPTERPQHF
v_gene: TRBV2; j_gene: TRBJ1-2; abundance: -; d_gene: TRBD1; CDR3nt: TGTGCCAGCAGTTTACAGGGGGCGATCTATGGCTACACCTTC; CDR3aa: CASSLQGAIYGYTF
v_gene: TRBV11-2; j_gene: TRBJ2-3; abundance: -; d_gene: TRBD2; CDR3nt: TGTGCCAGCAGTCATCTAGCGGGTATTGGTGCAGATACGCAGTATTTT; CDR3aa: CASSHLAGIGADTQYF
v_gene: TRBV5-5; j_gene: TRBJ2-7; abundance: -; d_gene: -; CDR3nt: TGTGCCAGTATGTCGGGAGTAGGGTACGAGCAGTACTTC; CDR3aa: CASMSGVGYEQYF
v_gene: TRBV4-2; j_gene: TRBJ1-4; abundance: -; d_gene: -; CDR3nt: TGTGCCAGCAACACCTTAATGACTGAAAAACTGTTTTTT; CDR3aa: CASNTLMTEKLFF
v_gene: TRBV18; j_gene: TRBJ1-1; abundance: -; d_gene: -; CDR3nt: TGTGCCAGCTCGAAAACAGCGAACACTGAAGCTTTCTTT; CDR3aa: CASSKTANTEAFF
v_gene: TRBV2; j_gene: TRBJ2-5; abundance: -; d_gene: TRBD2; CDR3nt: TGTGCCAGCACCCCCGCGGGACTAGTGAAGACCCAGTACTTC; CDR3aa: CASTPAGLVKTQYF
v_gene: TRBV11-2; j_gene: TRBJ1-4; abundance: -; d_gene: -; CDR3nt: TGTGCCAGCAGCTTAGGGGAAAAACTGTTTTTT; CDR3aa: CASSLGEKLFF
v_gene: TRBV19; j_gene: TRBJ1-2; abundance: once; d_gene: TRBD1; CDR3nt: TGTGCCAGTAGCAGTTCCGAGACAGGGGTATTCTATGGCTACACCTTC; CDR3aa: CASSSSETGVFYGYTF
v_gene: TRBV9; j_gene: TRBJ1-6; abundance: -; d_gene: TRBD1; CDR3nt: TGTGCCAGCAGCGTGACAGGGAATAATTCACCCCTCCACTTT; CDR3aa: CASSVTGNNSPLHF
v_gene: TRBV18; j_gene: TRBJ2-7; abundance: -; d_gene: TRBD2; CDR3nt: TGTGCCAGCTCACCAGGAGGCGGGGGGCAGACCTACGAGCAGTACTTC; CDR3aa: CASSPGGGGQTYEQYF
v_gene: TRBV28; j_gene: TRBJ1-5; abundance: -; d_gene: -; CDR3nt: TGTGCCAGCAGTTTACGCGGTGTCGGGACACAGTATAGCAATCAGCCCCAGCATTTT; CDR3aa: CASSLRGVGTQYSNQPQHF
v_gene: TRBV6-5; j_gene: TRBJ2-5; abundance: once; d_gene: TRBD1; CDR3nt: TGTGCCAGCAGTTTCCGGGACAGGGGCGGCGAGACCCAGTACTTC; CDR3aa: CASSFRDRGGETQYF
v_gene: TRBV6-2/TRBV6-3; j_gene: TRBJ2-7; abundance: -; d_gene: -; CDR3nt: TGTGCCAGCAGTTACGACAGAACAGGGAAGGGGGGCAACTACGAGCAGTACTTC; CDR3aa: CASSYDRTGKGGNYEQYF
v_gene: TRBV7-2; j_gene: TRBJ2-3; abundance: -; d_gene: -; CDR3nt: TGTGCCAGCAGCTCTGGCGGGATCGGCACAGATACGCAGTATTTT; CDR3aa: CASSSGGIGTDTQYF
v_gene: TRBV7-3; j_gene: TRBJ2-1; abundance: -; d_gene: TRBD1; CDR3nt: TGTGCCAGCAGCTTAAGGGCCGGGACAGGGAGCAATGAGCAGTTCTTC; CDR3aa: CASSLRAGTGSNEQFF
v_gene: TRBV19; j_gene: TRBJ1-1; abundance: -; d_gene: TRBD1; CDR3nt: TGTGCCAGTACCCGGGACAGGTTGACTGAAGCTTTCTTT; CDR3aa: CASTRDRLTEAFF
v_gene: TRBV9; j_gene: TRBJ2-1; abundance: -; d_gene: TRBD2; CDR3nt: TGTGCCAGCAGCCCCAGTGGCAAGACTAGCGGGGCTGAGCAGTTCTTC; CDR3aa: CASSPSGKTSGAEQFF
v_gene: TRBV6-5; j_gene: TRBJ2-7; abundance: -; d_gene: TRBD1; CDR3nt: TGTGCCAGCAGTCTGGGACAGAGAAAATACGAGCAGTACTTC; CDR3aa: CASSLGQRKYEQYF
v_gene: TRBV28; j_gene: TRBJ1-2; abundance: -; d_gene: -; CDR3nt: TGTGCCAGCAGAAGGGACGGGGGGTCTGGAAACTATGGCTACACCTTC; CDR3aa: CASRRDGGSGNYGYTF
v_gene: TRBV6-5; j_gene: TRBJ2-1; abundance: -; d_gene: TRBD2; CDR3nt: TGTGCCAGCAGCGCTAGCGGGAGGGGGAACAATGAGCAGTTCTTC; CDR3aa: CASSASGRGNNEQFF
v_gene: TRBV3-1/TRBV3-2; j_gene: TRBJ2-7; abundance: -; d_gene: -; CDR3nt: TGTGCCAGCAGCCAAGCGGAGGGAACGAGTACGTACTTC; CDR3aa: CASSQAEGTSTYF
v_gene: TRBV24-1; j_gene: TRBJ1-1; abundance: -; d_gene: -; CDR3nt: TGTGCCACCAGTGGTGACCAGAACACTGAAGCTTTCTTT; CDR3aa: CATSGDQNTEAFF
v_gene: TRBV9; j_gene: TRBJ1-3; abundance: -; d_gene: -; CDR3nt: TGTGCCAGCAGCGTAGTCGCAGGAGGACAGTACTCTGGAAACACCATATATTTT; CDR3aa: CASSVVAGGQYSGNTIYF
v_gene: TRBV6-2/TRBV6-3; j_gene: TRBJ2-7; abundance: -; d_gene: -; CDR3nt: TGTGCCAGCAGTCAGACAGGTTTCTCCTACGAGCAGTACTTC; CDR3aa: CASSQTGFSYEQYF
v_gene: TRBV10-3; j_gene: TRBJ2-1; abundance: -; d_gene: TRBD2; CDR3nt: TGTGCCATCAGTGAGTTACTAGCGGGAGCGGGCAATGAGCAGTTCTTC; CDR3aa: CAISELLAGAGNEQFF
v_gene: TRBV7-7; j_gene: TRBJ2-2; abundance: -; d_gene: -; CDR3nt: TGTGCTAGCAGCTTAGACGGACACACCGGGGAGCTGTTTTTT; CDR3aa: CASSLDGHTGELFF
v_gene: TRBV7-8; j_gene: TRBJ1-2; abundance: -; d_gene: -; CDR3nt: TGTGCCAGCAGCAATGACAGGAGGAACTATGGCTACACCTTC; CDR3aa: CASSNDRRNYGYTF
v_gene: TRBV12-3/TRBV12-4; j_gene: TRBJ1-3; abundance: -; d_gene: -; CDR3nt: TGTGCCAGTCGCTCGGATGGAAACACCATATATTTT; CDR3aa: CASRSDGNTIYF
v_gene: TRBV19; j_gene: TRBJ2-1; abundance: -; d_gene: TRBD2; CDR3nt: TGTGCCAGTAGTATATTTGCGGGGGTCGGTGAGCAGTTCTTC; CDR3aa: CASSIFAGVGEQFF
v_gene: TRBV30; j_gene: TRBJ2-7; abundance: -; d_gene: TRBD2; CDR3nt: TGTGCCTGGAGTTCGGGAGGGGTCTCCTACGAGCAGTACTTC; CDR3aa: CAWSSGGVSYEQYF
v_gene: TRBV9; j_gene: TRBJ2-1; abundance: -; d_gene: -; CDR3nt: TGTGCCAGCAGCGTAGAAGGTCTCAGCTCCTACAATGAGCAGTTCTTC; CDR3aa: CASSVEGLSSYNEQFF
v_gene: TRBV29-1; j_gene: TRBJ1-5; abundance: -; d_gene: TRBD1; CDR3nt: TGCAGCGTTGGTGAGGGGGCTGGTGGGCCCCAGCATTTT; CDR3aa: CSVGEGAGGPQHF
v_gene: TRBV6-1; j_gene: TRBJ2-7; abundance: -; d_gene: -; CDR3nt: TGTGCCAGCAGTGAAGTGGGTCGCGAGCAGTACTTC; CDR3aa: CASSEVGREQYF
v_gene: TRBV5-6; j_gene: TRBJ2-3; abundance: -; d_gene: TRBD1; CDR3nt: TGTGCCAGCAGCTTGGAAGACAGGGGGCCCGCAGATACGCAGTATTTT; CDR3aa: CASSLEDRGPADTQYF
v_gene: TRBV30; j_gene: TRBJ2-3; abundance: -; d_gene: -; CDR3nt: TGTGCCTGGGGGGACATTAGATACAGAGATACGCAGTATTTT; CDR3aa: CAWGDIRYRDTQYF
v_gene: TRBV7-3; j_gene: TRBJ1-1; abundance: -; d_gene: -; CDR3nt: TGTGCCAGCAGCATATCCCACGGTTTGGGGACTGAAGCTTTCTTT; CDR3aa: CASSISHGLGTEAFF
v_gene: TRBV9; j_gene: TRBJ2-3; abundance: -; d_gene: TRBD2; CDR3nt: TGTGCCAGCAGCGTAGAAGGACTAGCGGAGGGGAGGAGCACAGATACGCAGTATTTT; CDR3aa: CASSVEGLAEGRSTDTQYF
v_gene: TRBV10-3; j_gene: TRBJ1-6; abundance: -; d_gene: -; CDR3nt: TGTGCCATCAGTGACGGAGGAAATTCACCCCTCCACTTT; CDR3aa: CAISDGGNSPLHF
v_gene: TRBV6-6; j_gene: TRBJ1-5; abundance: -; d_gene: -; CDR3nt: TGTGCCAGCAGTTACGGGCAGGGCAATCAGCCCCAGCATTTT; CDR3aa: CASSYGQGNQPQHF
v_gene: TRBV27; j_gene: TRBJ2-5; abundance: -; d_gene: -; CDR3nt: TGTGCCAGCACCAGGCAGGGAGGGGGGACCCAGTACTTC; CDR3aa: CASTRQGGGTQYF
v_gene: TRBV7-9; j_gene: TRBJ1-2; abundance: once; d_gene: -; CDR3nt: TGTGCCAGCAGCCTCTCAGGGAGGGATGGCTACACCTTC; CDR3aa: CASSLSGRDGYTF
v_gene: TRBV29-1; j_gene: TRBJ1-2; abundance: -; d_gene: TRBD1; CDR3nt: TGCAGCGTTGCCGGGGACAGGAACTATGGCTACACCTTC; CDR3aa: CSVAGDRNYGYTF
v_gene: TRBV30; j_gene: TRBJ1-5; abundance: -; d_gene: -; CDR3nt: TGTGCCTGGAGTGTAGACCGGAATCAGCCCCAGCATTTT; CDR3aa: CAWSVDRNQPQHF
v_gene: TRBV5-1; j_gene: TRBJ2-3; abundance: -; d_gene: -; CDR3nt: TGCGCCAGCAGCTTGGAGGGTCAACACACAGATACGCAGTATTTT; CDR3aa: CASSLEGQHTDTQYF
v_gene: TRBV10-3; j_gene: TRBJ2-2; abundance: -; d_gene: TRBD1; CDR3nt: TGTGCCACCCGGACAGGGGCAGGGGCCGGGGAGCTGTTTTTT; CDR3aa: CATRTGAGAGELFF
v_gene: TRBV11-2; j_gene: TRBJ2-5; abundance: -; d_gene: TRBD2; CDR3nt: TGTGCCAGCAGCTTATACCAGCGGGGGGGACCGGAGACCCAGTACTTC; CDR3aa: CASSLYQRGGPETQYF
v_gene: TRBV27; j_gene: TRBJ2-2; abundance: -; d_gene: -; CDR3nt: TGTGCCAGCAACTACCAGAACACCGGGGAGCTGTTTTTT; CDR3aa: CASNYQNTGELFF